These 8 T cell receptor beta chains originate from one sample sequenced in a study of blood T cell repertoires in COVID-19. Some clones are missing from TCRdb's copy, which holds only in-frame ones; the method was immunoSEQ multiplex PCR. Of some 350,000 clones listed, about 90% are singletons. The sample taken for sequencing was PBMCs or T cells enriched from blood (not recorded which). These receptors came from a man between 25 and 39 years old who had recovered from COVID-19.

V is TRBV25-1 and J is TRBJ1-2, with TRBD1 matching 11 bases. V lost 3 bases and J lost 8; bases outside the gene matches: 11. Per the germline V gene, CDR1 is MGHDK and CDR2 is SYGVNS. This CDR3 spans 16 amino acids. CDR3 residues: CASSDHRGQGVEGYTF. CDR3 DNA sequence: TGTGCCAGCAGTGACCATAGGGGACAGGGGGTGGAGGGCTACACCTTC.

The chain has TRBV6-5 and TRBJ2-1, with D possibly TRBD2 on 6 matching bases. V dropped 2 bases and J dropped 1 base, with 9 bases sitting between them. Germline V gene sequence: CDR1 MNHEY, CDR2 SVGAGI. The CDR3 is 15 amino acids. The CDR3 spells CASSYEAGSYNEQFF. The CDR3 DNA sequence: TGTGCCAGCAGTTACGAGGCGGGGTCCTACAATGAGCAGTTCTTC.

The CDR3 sequence: CASSQTDTNYGYTF. The CDR3 nucleotides are TGTGCCAGCAGTCAGACAGATACTAACTATGGCTACACCTTC. The chain carries TRBV6-5 and TRBJ1-2; tentatively, D is TRBD1 (5 bases). The V end lost 5 bases, the J end lost 0 bases, and 10 bases lay between the germline ends. Germline values: CDR1 MNHEY, CDR2 SVGAGI. The CDR3 spans 14 residues.

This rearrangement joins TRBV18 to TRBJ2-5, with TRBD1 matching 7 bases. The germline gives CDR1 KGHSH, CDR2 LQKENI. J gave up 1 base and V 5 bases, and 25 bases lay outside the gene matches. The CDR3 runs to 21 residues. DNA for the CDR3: TGTGCCAGCTCATCGCAGGGGGAAGAATACCAGGGAACTTTCCCCCAAGAGACCCAGTACTTC. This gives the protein CASSSQGEEYQGTFPQETQYF.

The CDR3 DNA is TGCGCCAGCAGCTTAAGAACCGGGACAGGGGGTTACAATGAGCAGTTCTTC. It encodes CASSLRTGTGGYNEQFF. This chain joins TRBV5-1 and TRBJ2-1; 11 nucleotides match TRBD1. CDR1 and CDR2 (germline): SGHRS, YFSETQ. V trimming: 2 bases; J trimming: 4 bases; junction bases outside the gene matches: 8. This CDR3 comprises 17 residues.

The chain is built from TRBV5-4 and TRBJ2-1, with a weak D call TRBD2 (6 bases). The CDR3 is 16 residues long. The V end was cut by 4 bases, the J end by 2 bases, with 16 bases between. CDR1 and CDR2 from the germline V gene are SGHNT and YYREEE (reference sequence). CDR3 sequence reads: CASSRPGLETYNEQFF. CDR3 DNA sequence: TGTGCCAGCAGCCGACCGGGACTCGAAACCTACAATGAGCAGTTCTTC. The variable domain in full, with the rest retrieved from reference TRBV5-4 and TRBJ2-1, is ETGVTQSPTHLIKTRGQQVTLRCSSQSGHNTVSWYQQALGQGPQFIFQYYREEENGRGNFPPRFSGLQFPNYSSELNVNALELDDSALYLCASSRPGLETYNEQFFGPGTRLTVL.

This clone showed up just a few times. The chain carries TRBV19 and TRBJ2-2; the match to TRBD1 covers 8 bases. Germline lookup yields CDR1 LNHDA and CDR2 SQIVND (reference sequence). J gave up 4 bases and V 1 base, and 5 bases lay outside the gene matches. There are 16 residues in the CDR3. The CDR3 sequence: CASSIGVTGVTGELFF. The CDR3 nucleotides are TGTGCCAGTAGTATAGGCGTGACAGGGGTCACCGGGGAGCTGTTTTTT.

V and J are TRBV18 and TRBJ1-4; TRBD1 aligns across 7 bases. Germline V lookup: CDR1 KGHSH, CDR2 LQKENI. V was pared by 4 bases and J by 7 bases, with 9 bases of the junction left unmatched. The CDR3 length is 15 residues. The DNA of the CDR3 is TGTGCCAGCTCACGGGACAGTCGGAGTGGTGAAAAACTGTTTTTT. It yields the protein CASSRDSRSGEKLFF. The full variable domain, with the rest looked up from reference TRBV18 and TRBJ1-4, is NAGVMQNPRHLVRRRGQEARLRCSPMKGHSHVYWYRQLPEEGLKFMVYLQKENIIDESGMPKERFSAEFPKEGPSILRIQQVVRGDSAAYFCASSRDSRSGEKLFFGSGTQLSVL.